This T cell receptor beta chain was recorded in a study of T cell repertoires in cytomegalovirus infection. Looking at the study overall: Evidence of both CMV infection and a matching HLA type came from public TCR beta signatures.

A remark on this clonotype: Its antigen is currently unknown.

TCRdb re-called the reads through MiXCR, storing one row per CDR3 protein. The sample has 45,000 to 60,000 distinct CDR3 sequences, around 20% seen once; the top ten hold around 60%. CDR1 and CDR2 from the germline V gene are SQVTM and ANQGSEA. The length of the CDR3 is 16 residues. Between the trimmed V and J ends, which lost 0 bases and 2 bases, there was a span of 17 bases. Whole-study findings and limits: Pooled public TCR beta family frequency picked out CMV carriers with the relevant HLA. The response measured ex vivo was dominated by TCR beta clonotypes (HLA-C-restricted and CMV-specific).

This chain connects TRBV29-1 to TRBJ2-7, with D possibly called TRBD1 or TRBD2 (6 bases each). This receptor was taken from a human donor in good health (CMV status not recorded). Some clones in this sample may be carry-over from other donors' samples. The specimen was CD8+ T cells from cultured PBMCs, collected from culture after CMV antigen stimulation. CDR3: CSVEDPRGGGTYEQYF. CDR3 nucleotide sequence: TGCAGCGTTGAAGATCCCAGGGGCGGCGGGACCTACGAGCAGTACTTC.